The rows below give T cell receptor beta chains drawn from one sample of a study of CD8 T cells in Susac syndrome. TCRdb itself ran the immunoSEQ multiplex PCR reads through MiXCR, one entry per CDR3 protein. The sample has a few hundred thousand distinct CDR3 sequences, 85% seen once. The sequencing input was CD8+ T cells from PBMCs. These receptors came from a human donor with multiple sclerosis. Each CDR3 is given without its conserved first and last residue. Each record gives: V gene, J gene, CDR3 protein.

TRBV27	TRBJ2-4	ASSFIGTGQNIQY
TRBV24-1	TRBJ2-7	ATSDGRNPYEQY
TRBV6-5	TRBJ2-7	ASSTRSGARAYEQY
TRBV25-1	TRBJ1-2	ASSADIRYGYT
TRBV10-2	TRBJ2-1	ASQTDYNEQF
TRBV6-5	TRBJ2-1	ASSYSRGLANEQF
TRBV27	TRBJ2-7	ASGTSDSYEQY
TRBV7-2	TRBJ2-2	ASSYATGWNTGELF
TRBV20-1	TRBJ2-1	SGSVGGPGNEQF
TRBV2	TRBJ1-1	ASRERLGAGAF
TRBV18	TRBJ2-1	ASSPGTPPNEQF
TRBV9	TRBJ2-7	ASSAGTDYEQY
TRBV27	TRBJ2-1	ASSLSVVNEQF
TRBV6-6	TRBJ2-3	ASSQTAITDTQY
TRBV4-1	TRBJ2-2	ASSQGTTGELF